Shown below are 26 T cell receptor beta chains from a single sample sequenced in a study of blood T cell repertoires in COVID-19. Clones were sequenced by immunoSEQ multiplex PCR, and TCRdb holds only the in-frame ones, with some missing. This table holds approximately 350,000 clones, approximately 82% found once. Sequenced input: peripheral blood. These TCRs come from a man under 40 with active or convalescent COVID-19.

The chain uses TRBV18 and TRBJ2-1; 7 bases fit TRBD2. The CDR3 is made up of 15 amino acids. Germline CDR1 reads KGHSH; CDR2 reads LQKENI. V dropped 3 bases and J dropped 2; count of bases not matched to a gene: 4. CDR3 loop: CASSPSSGTYNEQFF. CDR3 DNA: TGTGCCAGCTCACCCTCTAGCGGAACCTACAATGAGCAGTTCTTC.

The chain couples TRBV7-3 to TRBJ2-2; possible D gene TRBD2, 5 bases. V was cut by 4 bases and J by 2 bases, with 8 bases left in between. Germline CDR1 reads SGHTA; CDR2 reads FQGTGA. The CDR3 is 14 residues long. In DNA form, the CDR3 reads TGTGCCAGCAGCTCGGACTCTAACACCGGGGAGCTGTTTTTT. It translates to CASSSDSNTGELFF.

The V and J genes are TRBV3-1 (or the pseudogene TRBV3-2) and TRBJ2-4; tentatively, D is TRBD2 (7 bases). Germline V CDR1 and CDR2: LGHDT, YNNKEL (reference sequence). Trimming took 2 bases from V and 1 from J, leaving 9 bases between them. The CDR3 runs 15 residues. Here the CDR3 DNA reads TGTGCCAGCAGCCAAAAGGGGGGGGCCAAAAACATTCAGTACTTC. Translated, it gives CASSQKGGAKNIQYF.

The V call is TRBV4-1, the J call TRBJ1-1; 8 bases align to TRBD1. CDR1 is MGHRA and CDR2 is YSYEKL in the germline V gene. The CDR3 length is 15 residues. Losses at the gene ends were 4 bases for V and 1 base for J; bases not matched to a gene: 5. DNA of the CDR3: TGCGCCAGCAGCCTCGGACAGGGCCCGAACACTGAAGCTTTCTTT. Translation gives CASSLGQGPNTEAFF.

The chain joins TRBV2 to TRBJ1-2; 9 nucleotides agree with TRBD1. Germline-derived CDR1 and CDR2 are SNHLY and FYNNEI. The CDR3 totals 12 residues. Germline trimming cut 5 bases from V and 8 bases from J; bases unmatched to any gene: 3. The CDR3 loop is CASSTGGLGYTF. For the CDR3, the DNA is TGTGCCAGCAGTACAGGGGGCCTCGGCTACACCTTC.

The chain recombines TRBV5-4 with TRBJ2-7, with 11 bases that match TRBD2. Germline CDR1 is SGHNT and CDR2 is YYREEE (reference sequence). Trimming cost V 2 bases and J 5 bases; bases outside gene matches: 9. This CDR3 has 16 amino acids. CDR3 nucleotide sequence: TGTGCCAGCAGCTTTTGGTCTAGCGGGGGGAACAACGAGCAGTACTTC. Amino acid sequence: CASSFWSSGGNNEQYF.

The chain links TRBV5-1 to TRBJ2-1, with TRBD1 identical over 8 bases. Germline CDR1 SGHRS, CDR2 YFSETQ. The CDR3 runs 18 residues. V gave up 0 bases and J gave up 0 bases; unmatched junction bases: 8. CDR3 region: CASSLGRGPYLSYNEQFF. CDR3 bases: TGCGCCAGCAGCTTGGGCAGGGGGCCTTACCTCTCCTACAATGAGCAGTTCTTC.

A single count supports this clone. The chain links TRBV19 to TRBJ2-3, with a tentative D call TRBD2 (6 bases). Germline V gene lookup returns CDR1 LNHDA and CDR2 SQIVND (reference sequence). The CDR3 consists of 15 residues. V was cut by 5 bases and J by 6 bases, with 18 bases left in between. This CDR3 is CASSAFSGPSDTQYF. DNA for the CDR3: TGTGCCAGTAGTGCCTTTAGCGGTCCGTCCGATACGCAGTATTTT. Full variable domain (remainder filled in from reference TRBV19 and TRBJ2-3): DGGITQSPKYLFRKEGQNVTLSCEQNLNHDAMYWYRQDPGQGLRLIYYSQIVNDFQKGDIAEGYSVSREKKESFPLTVTSAQKNPTAFYLCASSAFSGPSDTQYFGPGTRLTVL.

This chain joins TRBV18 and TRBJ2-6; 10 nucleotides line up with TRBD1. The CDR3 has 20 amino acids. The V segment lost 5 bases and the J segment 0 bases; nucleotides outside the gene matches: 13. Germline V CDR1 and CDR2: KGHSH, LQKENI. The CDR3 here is CASSSLRTGGPNSGANVLTF. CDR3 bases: TGTGCCAGCTCATCACTCCGGACAGGGGGTCCTAACTCTGGGGCCAACGTCCTGACTTTC.

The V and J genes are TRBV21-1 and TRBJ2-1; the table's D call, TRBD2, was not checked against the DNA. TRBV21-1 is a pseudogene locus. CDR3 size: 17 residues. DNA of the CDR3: TGTGCCAGCAGCAAATGTAGGACTAGTGAACCCTACAATGAGCAGTTCTTC. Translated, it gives CASSKCRTSEPYNEQFF.

CDR3 DNA: TGTGCCAGCACCCCTATGGGGCTAGCGGGAGGGGCCGAGCAGTACTTC. This encodes CASTPMGLAGGAEQYF. This chain uses TRBV7-8 with TRBJ2-7; 12 bases fit TRBD2. Looked up from germline, CDR1 is SGHVS and CDR2 is FQNEAQ. J gave up 6 bases and V 7 bases, and 13 bases lay outside the gene matches. This CDR3 is 16 amino acids long.

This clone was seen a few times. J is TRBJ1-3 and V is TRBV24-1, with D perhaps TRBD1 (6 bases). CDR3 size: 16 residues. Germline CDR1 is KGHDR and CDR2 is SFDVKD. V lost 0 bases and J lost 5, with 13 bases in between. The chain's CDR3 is CATSDLSGTGRNTIYF. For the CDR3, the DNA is TGTGCCACCAGTGATTTGTCCGGCACAGGGAGAAACACCATATATTTT.

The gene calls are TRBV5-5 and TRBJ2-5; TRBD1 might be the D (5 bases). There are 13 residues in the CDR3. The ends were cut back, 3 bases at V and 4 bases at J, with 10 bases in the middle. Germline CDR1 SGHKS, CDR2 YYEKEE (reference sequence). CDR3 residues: CASSSPGAETQYF. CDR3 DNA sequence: TGTGCCAGCAGCTCGCCTGGGGCAGAGACCCAGTACTTC.

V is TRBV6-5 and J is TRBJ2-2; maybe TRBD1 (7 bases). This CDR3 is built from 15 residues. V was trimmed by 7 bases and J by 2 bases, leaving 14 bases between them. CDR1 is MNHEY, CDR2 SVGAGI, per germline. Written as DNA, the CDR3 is TGTGCCAGCAACCGCGGGACAGCTAACACCGGGGAGCTGTTTTTT. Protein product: CASNRGTANTGELFF.

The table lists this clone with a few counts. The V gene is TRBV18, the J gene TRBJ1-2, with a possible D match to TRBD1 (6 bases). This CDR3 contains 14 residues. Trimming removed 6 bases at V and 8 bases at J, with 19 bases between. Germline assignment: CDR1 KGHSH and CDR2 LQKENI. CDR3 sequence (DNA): TGTGCCAGCTCCAACCGCTCGGGGGGCCGGGGCTACACCTTC. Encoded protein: CASSNRSGGRGYTF.

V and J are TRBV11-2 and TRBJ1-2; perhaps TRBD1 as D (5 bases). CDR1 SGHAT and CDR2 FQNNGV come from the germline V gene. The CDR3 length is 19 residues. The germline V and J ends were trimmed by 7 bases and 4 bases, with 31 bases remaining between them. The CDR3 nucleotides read TGTGCCAGCACCTCACTGAAAAAGACACACCACCCAAGGGGCTATGGCTACACCTTC. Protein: CASTSLKKTHHPRGYGYTF. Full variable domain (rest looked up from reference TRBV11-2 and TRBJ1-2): EAGVAQSPRYKIIEKRQSVAFWCNPISGHATLYWYQQILGQGPKLLIQFQNNGVVDDSQLPKDRFSAERLKGVDSTLKIQPAKLEDSAVYLCASTSLKKTHHPRGYGYTFGSGTRLTVV.

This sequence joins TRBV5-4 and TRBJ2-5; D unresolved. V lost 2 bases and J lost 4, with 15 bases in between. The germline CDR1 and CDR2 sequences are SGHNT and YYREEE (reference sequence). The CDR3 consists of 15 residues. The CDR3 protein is CASSFPDSYGETQYF. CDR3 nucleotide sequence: TGTGCCAGCAGCTTTCCTGACTCCTACGGAGAGACCCAGTACTTC.

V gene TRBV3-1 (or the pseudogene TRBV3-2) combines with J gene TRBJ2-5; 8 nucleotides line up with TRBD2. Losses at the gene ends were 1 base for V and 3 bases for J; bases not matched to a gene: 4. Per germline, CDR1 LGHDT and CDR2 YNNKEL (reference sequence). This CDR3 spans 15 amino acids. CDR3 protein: CASSQGSGVKETQYF. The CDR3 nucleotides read TGTGCCAGCAGCCAAGGTAGCGGGGTTAAAGAGACCCAGTACTTC.

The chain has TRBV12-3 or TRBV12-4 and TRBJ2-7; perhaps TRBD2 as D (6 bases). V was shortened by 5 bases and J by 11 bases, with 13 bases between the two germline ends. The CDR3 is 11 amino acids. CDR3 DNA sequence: TGTGCCAGCAGTCAAGGGTCGGGAGAGTACTTC. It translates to CASSQGSGEYF.

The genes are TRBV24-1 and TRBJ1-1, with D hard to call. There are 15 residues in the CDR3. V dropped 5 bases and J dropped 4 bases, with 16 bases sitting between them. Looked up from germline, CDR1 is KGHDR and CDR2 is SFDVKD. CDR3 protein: CATSANGKGFTEAFF. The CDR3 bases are TGTGCCACCAGTGCCAACGGGAAGGGTTTCACTGAAGCTTTCTTT.

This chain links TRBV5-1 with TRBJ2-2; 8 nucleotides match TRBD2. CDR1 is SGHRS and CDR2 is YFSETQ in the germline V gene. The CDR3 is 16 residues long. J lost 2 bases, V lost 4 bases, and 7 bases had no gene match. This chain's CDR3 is CASSGRAGANTGELFF. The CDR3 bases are TGCGCCAGCAGCGGGCGAGCGGGGGCCAACACCGGGGAGCTGTTTTTT.

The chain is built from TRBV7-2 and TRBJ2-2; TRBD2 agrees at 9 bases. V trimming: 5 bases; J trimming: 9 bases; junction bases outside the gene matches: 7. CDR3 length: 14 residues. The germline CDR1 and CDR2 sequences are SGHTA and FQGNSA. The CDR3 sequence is CASSPSSGVRELFF. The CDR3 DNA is TGTGCCAGCAGCCCGTCTAGCGGGGTGAGGGAGCTGTTTTTT.

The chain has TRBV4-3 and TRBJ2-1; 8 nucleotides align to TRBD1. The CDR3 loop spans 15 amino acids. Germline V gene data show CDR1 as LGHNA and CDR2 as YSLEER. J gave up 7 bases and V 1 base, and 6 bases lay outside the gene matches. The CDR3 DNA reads TGCGCCAGCAGCCAAGCCCCGGACAGGGAAAATGAGCAGTTCTTC. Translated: CASSQAPDRENEQFF.

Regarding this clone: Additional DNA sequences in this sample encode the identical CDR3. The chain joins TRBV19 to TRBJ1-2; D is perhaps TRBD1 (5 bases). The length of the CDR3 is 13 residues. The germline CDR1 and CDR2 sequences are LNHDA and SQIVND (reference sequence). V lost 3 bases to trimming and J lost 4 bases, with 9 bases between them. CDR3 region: CASSIGGGYGYTF. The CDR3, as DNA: TGTGCCAGTAGTATTGGGGGAGGCTATGGCTACACCTTC.

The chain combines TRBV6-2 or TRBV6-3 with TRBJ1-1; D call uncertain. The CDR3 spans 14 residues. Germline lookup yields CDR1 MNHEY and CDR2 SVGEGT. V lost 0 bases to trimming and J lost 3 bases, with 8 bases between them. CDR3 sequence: CASSYSIGYTEAFF. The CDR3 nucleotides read TGTGCCAGCAGTTACTCTATCGGTTACACTGAAGCTTTCTTT.

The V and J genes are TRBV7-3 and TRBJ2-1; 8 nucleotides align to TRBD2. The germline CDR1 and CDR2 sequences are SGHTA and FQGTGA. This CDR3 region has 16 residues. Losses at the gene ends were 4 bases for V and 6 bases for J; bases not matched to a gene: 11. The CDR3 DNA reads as TGTGCCAGCAGCTCTCCAGCGGGAGAAAAGGGCAATGAGCAGTTCTTC. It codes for CASSSPAGEKGNEQFF.